This T cell receptor beta chain derives from a study of blood T cell repertoires in COVID-19. Sequencing was performed with immunoSEQ multiplex PCR; in TCRdb, only in-frame clones are kept and a portion is missing. The table shows 25,000 to 35,000 clones, with 70% to 85% occurring only once. The V gene lost 4 bases and the J gene lost 2 bases, with 10 bases spanning the gap. The CDR3 is 14 residues long. Germline V gene data show CDR1 as SGHNT and CDR2 as YYREEE (reference sequence). The TCR was taken from a woman aged 80 or over with acute or convalescent COVID-19. The sequenced sample consisted of peripheral blood. The chain carries TRBV5-4 and TRBJ1-3; D ambiguous. The CDR3 loop reads CASSRDTTGNTIYF. The CDR3 DNA sequence: TGTGCCAGCAGCCGTGACACCACTGGAAACACCATATATTTT. Variable domain in full (rest from reference TRBV5-4 and TRBJ1-3): ETGVTQSPTHLIKTRGQQVTLRCSSQSGHNTVSWYQQALGQGPQFIFQYYREEENGRGNFPPRFSGLQFPNYSSELNVNALELDDSALYLCASSRDTTGNTIYFGEGSWLTVV.